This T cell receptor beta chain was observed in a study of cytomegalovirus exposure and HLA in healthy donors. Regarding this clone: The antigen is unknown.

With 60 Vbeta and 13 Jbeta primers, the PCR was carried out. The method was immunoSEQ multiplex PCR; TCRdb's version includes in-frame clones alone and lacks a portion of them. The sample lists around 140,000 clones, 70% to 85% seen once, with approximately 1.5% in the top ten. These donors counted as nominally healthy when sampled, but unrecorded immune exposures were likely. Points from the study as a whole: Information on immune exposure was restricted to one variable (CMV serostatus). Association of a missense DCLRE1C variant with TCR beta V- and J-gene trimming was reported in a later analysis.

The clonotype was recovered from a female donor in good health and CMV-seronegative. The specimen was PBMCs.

The CDR3 DNA sequence: TGTGCCAGCAGCGTACGACAGGTGACCGGGGAGCTGTTTTTT. Residues: CASSVRQVTGELFF. This chain joins TRBV5-5 and TRBJ2-2; TRBD1 is a possible D gene (6 bases). Germline loops: CDR1 SGHKS, CDR2 YYEKEE (reference sequence). V was pared by 4 bases and J by 5 bases, with 12 bases between. This CDR3 is 14 amino acids long.